The rows below give T cell receptor beta chains drawn from one sample of a study of beta chain features in type 1 diabetes. TCRdb's table, derived via immunoSEQ multiplex PCR, lists solely in-frame clones and lacks some. The sample shows around 250,000 clones, about 15% of them seen only once. Sequenced: naive CD4+ T cells from blood. The receptor source for this set is a young man with type 1 diabetes. CDR3s include the opening cysteine and the closing phenylalanine or tryptophan. The order of the fields is V gene, J gene, clone size, CDR3 length, CDR3 protein. Only part of the rows carry a size: once, few, many, or a class if the clone is expanded.

v_gene: TRBV5-4; j_gene: TRBJ2-6; abundance: -; len: 15; CDR3aa: CASSPDSSGANVLTF
v_gene: TRBV4-1; j_gene: TRBJ2-1; abundance: -; len: 18; CDR3aa: CASSPAAIRRSSYNEQFF
v_gene: TRBV4-1; j_gene: TRBJ1-6; abundance: few; len: 16; CDR3aa: CASSQTPGQGDSPLHF
v_gene: TRBV5-1; j_gene: TRBJ1-5; abundance: few; len: 13; CDR3aa: CASRQGPNQPQHF
v_gene: TRBV18; j_gene: TRBJ2-7; abundance: -; len: 14; CDR3aa: CASSPDRVGYEQYF
v_gene: TRBV7-2; j_gene: TRBJ2-1; abundance: -; len: 15; CDR3aa: CASRVDRNSYNEQFF
v_gene: TRBV7-6; j_gene: TRBJ2-1; abundance: -; len: 15; CDR3aa: CASRRAPLSGGEQFF
v_gene: TRBV5-1; j_gene: TRBJ2-5; abundance: -; len: 15; CDR3aa: CASSLVTSGQETQYF
v_gene: TRBV2; j_gene: TRBJ2-5; abundance: -; len: 16; CDR3aa: CASSPSAPGGSETQYF
v_gene: TRBV5-1; j_gene: TRBJ2-1; abundance: -; len: 15; CDR3aa: CASGLAVSSYNEQFF
v_gene: TRBV7-9; j_gene: TRBJ2-5; abundance: -; len: 17; CDR3aa: CASSPQFRGGIRETQYF
v_gene: TRBV14; j_gene: TRBJ2-5; abundance: few; len: 13; CDR3aa: CASSQVVQETQYF
v_gene: TRBV4-1; j_gene: TRBJ2-7; abundance: -; len: 17; CDR3aa: CASSQGRSSGLSYEQYF
v_gene: TRBV29-1; j_gene: TRBJ2-3; abundance: -; len: 12; CDR3aa: CSVGTSGDTQYF
v_gene: TRBV4-1; j_gene: TRBJ2-1; abundance: -; len: 17; CDR3aa: CASSPEAGLANYNEQFF
v_gene: TRBV2; j_gene: TRBJ2-5; abundance: few; len: 14; CDR3aa: CASTQRGTQETQYF
v_gene: TRBV5-1; j_gene: TRBJ2-3; abundance: few; len: 18; CDR3aa: CASSSVDRGRRGTDTQYF
v_gene: TRBV6-6; j_gene: TRBJ1-2; abundance: -; len: 15; CDR3aa: CASRDDRTAAIGYTF
v_gene: TRBV30; j_gene: TRBJ2-7; abundance: few; len: 12; CDR3aa: CAWTSGQGEQYF
v_gene: TRBV1; j_gene: TRBJ1-1; abundance: few; len: 10; CDR3aa: CTSTSAEAFF
v_gene: TRBV4-1; j_gene: TRBJ1-1; abundance: -; len: 14; CDR3aa: CASSQATGWTEAFF
v_gene: TRBV29-1; j_gene: TRBJ2-3; abundance: few; len: 15; CDR3aa: CSVSLLADSTDTQYF
v_gene: TRBV19; j_gene: TRBJ1-2; abundance: few; len: 12; CDR3aa: CARRRDDYGYTF
v_gene: TRBV5-1; j_gene: TRBJ2-7; abundance: -; len: 14; CDR3aa: CASSSGLVLYEQYF
v_gene: TRBV5-6; j_gene: TRBJ1-3; abundance: few; len: 14; CDR3aa: CASSHQGLGNTIYF
v_gene: TRBV6-1; j_gene: TRBJ1-5; abundance: -; len: 14; CDR3aa: CASRKTGGEQPQHF
v_gene: TRBV29-1; j_gene: TRBJ2-3; abundance: few; len: 14; CDR3aa: CSVEGQGSTDTQYF
v_gene: TRBV5-4; j_gene: TRBJ1-2; abundance: -; len: 16; CDR3aa: CASNQTPKTGNYGYTF
v_gene: TRBV29-1; j_gene: TRBJ2-7; abundance: -; len: 12; CDR3aa: CSVTGTLYEQYF
v_gene: TRBV2; j_gene: TRBJ2-1; abundance: -; len: 15; CDR3aa: CASSGQGSSYNEQFF
v_gene: TRBV11-2; j_gene: TRBJ2-2; abundance: -; len: 15; CDR3aa: CASSPRRVGAGELFF
v_gene: TRBV9; j_gene: TRBJ1-5; abundance: few; len: 15; CDR3aa: CASSVGQGYNQPQHF
v_gene: TRBV7-2; j_gene: TRBJ2-7; abundance: -; len: 15; CDR3aa: CASSFQTGGGGEQYF
v_gene: TRBV19; j_gene: TRBJ1-5; abundance: -; len: 13; CDR3aa: CASSMPVNQPQHF
v_gene: TRBV6-5; j_gene: TRBJ1-1; abundance: -; len: 15; CDR3aa: CASSYRGQLNTEAFF
v_gene: TRBV30; j_gene: TRBJ2-7; abundance: -; len: 14; CDR3aa: CAWSVGLDPNEQYF
v_gene: TRBV6-4; j_gene: TRBJ1-6; abundance: once; len: 13; CDR3aa: CASSAQQGEALHF
v_gene: TRBV18; j_gene: TRBJ2-7; abundance: few; len: 16; CDR3aa: CASSPTSGMAGYEQYF
v_gene: TRBV14; j_gene: TRBJ2-7; abundance: -; len: 15; CDR3aa: CASSQVETDAYEQYF
v_gene: TRBV29-1; j_gene: TRBJ1-1; abundance: few; len: 13; CDR3aa: CSVIGGANTEAFF
v_gene: TRBV14; j_gene: TRBJ1-2; abundance: few; len: 13; CDR3aa: CASSQVRVYGYTF
v_gene: TRBV6-6; j_gene: TRBJ2-2; abundance: -; len: 14; CDR3aa: CASSFSRGGGELFF
v_gene: TRBV5-4; j_gene: TRBJ2-1; abundance: few; len: 11; CDR3aa: CASSSQMEQFF
v_gene: TRBV4-1; j_gene: TRBJ1-6; abundance: few; len: 16; CDR3aa: CASSQVTPTGNSPLHF
v_gene: TRBV9; j_gene: TRBJ2-1; abundance: -; len: 15; CDR3aa: CASSVAAGVGNEQFF
v_gene: TRBV7-2; j_gene: TRBJ2-7; abundance: -; len: 12; CDR3aa: CASSLAPGEQYF
v_gene: TRBV5-6; j_gene: TRBJ1-1; abundance: -; len: 14; CDR3aa: CASSVLRVGPEAFF
v_gene: TRBV15; j_gene: TRBJ2-5; abundance: -; len: 14; CDR3aa: CATSRDHRDGTQYF
v_gene: TRBV30; j_gene: TRBJ1-6; abundance: -; len: 12; CDR3aa: CALQGNGSPLHF
v_gene: TRBV2; j_gene: TRBJ1-3; abundance: few; len: 15; CDR3aa: CASRPTGGTGNTIYF
v_gene: TRBV2; j_gene: TRBJ1-1; abundance: -; len: 13; CDR3aa: CASSEQGSTEAFF
v_gene: TRBV18; j_gene: TRBJ1-5; abundance: -; len: 15; CDR3aa: CASSPRTGENQPQHF
v_gene: TRBV28; j_gene: TRBJ2-5; abundance: -; len: 12; CDR3aa: CASSSDRGRLYF
v_gene: TRBV25-1; j_gene: TRBJ1-2; abundance: -; len: 15; CDR3aa: CASSEYDRGLGGYTF
v_gene: TRBV25-1; j_gene: TRBJ2-3; abundance: few; len: 15; CDR3aa: CASSGTQGAGDTQYF
v_gene: TRBV5-4; j_gene: TRBJ1-1; abundance: -; len: 14; CDR3aa: CASTTGGSNTEAFF
v_gene: TRBV6-6; j_gene: TRBJ2-1; abundance: -; len: 14; CDR3aa: CASSYWPPNNEQFF
v_gene: TRBV5-1; j_gene: TRBJ2-3; abundance: -; len: 14; CDR3aa: CASSLRQDTDTQYF
v_gene: TRBV29-1; j_gene: TRBJ2-3; abundance: -; len: 14; CDR3aa: CSVFDSGETGAQYF